Listed below are T cell receptor beta chains from one sample, sequenced in a study of blood T cell repertoires in COVID-19. Generated by immunoSEQ multiplex PCR, the TCRdb table keeps only in-frame clones and is missing some. The sample includes a few hundred thousand clones, approximately 87% of them seen just once. The sequencing input was peripheral blood. These receptors all stem from a man aged 55 to 70 with acute or convalescent COVID-19. Each CDR3 is given with its conserved first and last residue. The D gene is left open where the match is weak. Size tells how often a clone was seen (once, few, many) or the class of an expanded clone, and some rows leave it out.

d_gene: .; j_gene: TRBJ1-1; v_gene: TRBV7-3; abundance: .; CDR3nt: TGTGCCAGCAGCTTGTCGGGAGGCGACACTGAAGCTTTCTTT; CDR3aa: CASSLSGGDTEAFF
d_gene: TRBD1; j_gene: TRBJ1-5; v_gene: TRBV14; abundance: few; CDR3nt: TGTGCCAGCAGCCAAGAGCCCGGACAGGGTGATCAGCCCCAGCATTTT; CDR3aa: CASSQEPGQGDQPQHF
d_gene: TRBD2; j_gene: TRBJ2-1; v_gene: TRBV28; abundance: .; CDR3nt: TGTGCCAGCAGTTCCCCCGGGGGGTGGGTTGAGCAGTTCTTC; CDR3aa: CASSSPGGWVEQFF
d_gene: TRBD2; j_gene: TRBJ2-1; v_gene: TRBV7-2; abundance: .; CDR3nt: TGTGCCAGCAGCAACCCCAGCGGGAGAAATGAGCAGTTCTTC; CDR3aa: CASSNPSGRNEQFF
d_gene: TRBD1; j_gene: TRBJ2-5; v_gene: TRBV7-2; abundance: .; CDR3nt: TGTGCCAGCAGCGCCCAGGGGGCCCAAGAGACCCAGTACTTC; CDR3aa: CASSAQGAQETQYF
d_gene: TRBD1; j_gene: TRBJ2-7; v_gene: TRBV28; abundance: .; CDR3nt: TGTGCCAGCAGTTTATTTGGGACAGGAAACCACGAGCAGTACTTC; CDR3aa: CASSLFGTGNHEQYF
d_gene: .; j_gene: TRBJ2-7; v_gene: TRBV27; abundance: once; CDR3nt: TGTGCCAGCAGTTTATCGGGTTTACCTTCGGGACTCCGAAGCTCCTACGAGCAGTACTTC; CDR3aa: CASSLSGLPSGLRSSYEQYF
d_gene: .; j_gene: TRBJ2-1; v_gene: TRBV7-6; abundance: .; CDR3nt: TGTGCCAGCAGCTTAAGCGTTGGAGGGAGGTACAACAATGAGCAGTTCTTC; CDR3aa: CASSLSVGGRYNNEQFF
d_gene: TRBD1; j_gene: TRBJ1-2; v_gene: TRBV19; abundance: once; CDR3nt: TGTGCCAGTAGTCTAAACAGGGGGTATGGCTACACCTTC; CDR3aa: CASSLNRGYGYTF
d_gene: .; j_gene: TRBJ2-1; v_gene: TRBV7-2; abundance: once; CDR3nt: TGTGCCAGCAGCTTATTACTCAACTCCTACAATGAGCAGTTCTTC; CDR3aa: CASSLLLNSYNEQFF
d_gene: TRBD2; j_gene: TRBJ2-3; v_gene: TRBV19; abundance: many; CDR3nt: TGTGCCAGTCGAACTAGCGGGAGCACAGATACGCAGTATTTT; CDR3aa: CASRTSGSTDTQYF
d_gene: .; j_gene: TRBJ2-7; v_gene: TRBV7-3; abundance: .; CDR3nt: TGTGCCAGCAGCGTGCAGTCTAGCGAGTCCTACGAGCAGTACTTC; CDR3aa: CASSVQSSESYEQYF
d_gene: .; j_gene: TRBJ1-5; v_gene: TRBV18; abundance: .; CDR3nt: TGTGCCAGCTCACCAGCAGAAACCAATCAGCCCCAGCATTTT; CDR3aa: CASSPAETNQPQHF
d_gene: .; j_gene: TRBJ1-5; v_gene: TRBV7-5; abundance: .; CDR3nt: TGTGCCAGAAGCTTAATGGGGCAATACAATCAGCCCCAGCATTTT; CDR3aa: CARSLMGQYNQPQHF
d_gene: .; j_gene: TRBJ2-1; v_gene: TRBV19; abundance: .; CDR3nt: TGTGCCAGTAGTACCCCAGGGCTATACAATGAGCAGTTCTTC; CDR3aa: CASSTPGLYNEQFF
d_gene: .; j_gene: TRBJ2-6; v_gene: TRBV19; abundance: .; CDR3nt: TGTGCCAGTAGTATTAGTCACTCTGGGGCCAACGTCCTGACTTTC; CDR3aa: CASSISHSGANVLTF
d_gene: TRBD1; j_gene: TRBJ1-3; v_gene: TRBV6-5; abundance: .; CDR3nt: TGTGCCAGCAGACAGGGGGCCGGAAACACCATATATTTT; CDR3aa: CASRQGAGNTIYF
d_gene: .; j_gene: TRBJ1-1; v_gene: TRBV6-2/TRBV6-3; abundance: .; CDR3nt: TGTGCCAGCAGTTACTCCCAGTATATCATGAACACTGAAGCTTTCTTT; CDR3aa: CASSYSQYIMNTEAFF
d_gene: TRBD1; j_gene: TRBJ1-1; v_gene: TRBV10-1; abundance: .; CDR3nt: TGCGCCGGACAGGGGGGGGACACTGAAGCTTTCTTT; CDR3aa: CAGQGGDTEAFF
d_gene: TRBD1; j_gene: TRBJ1-2; v_gene: TRBV30; abundance: .; CDR3nt: TGTGCCTGTCCCGGGACAGAGAACTATGGCTACACCTTC; CDR3aa: CACPGTENYGYTF
d_gene: .; j_gene: TRBJ1-1; v_gene: TRBV5-6; abundance: .; CDR3nt: TGTGCCAGCAGTAGACGGGAGTTCACTGAAGCTTTCTTT; CDR3aa: CASSRREFTEAFF
d_gene: .; j_gene: TRBJ2-7; v_gene: TRBV7-2; abundance: .; CDR3nt: TGTGCCAGCAGCCCAGGACTAGGGGGGGACGAGCAGTACTTC; CDR3aa: CASSPGLGGDEQYF
d_gene: TRBD2; j_gene: TRBJ2-1; v_gene: TRBV24-1; abundance: .; CDR3nt: TGTGCCACCAGTGAACCCACTAGCGGGAGAAGGAATGAGCAGTTCTTC; CDR3aa: CATSEPTSGRRNEQFF
d_gene: TRBD2; j_gene: TRBJ2-7; v_gene: TRBV6-2/TRBV6-3; abundance: .; CDR3nt: TGTGCCAGCAGTTACCCTTTTGCGGGAGAACGGGAGCAGTACTTC; CDR3aa: CASSYPFAGEREQYF
d_gene: TRBD1; j_gene: TRBJ2-3; v_gene: TRBV6-6; abundance: once; CDR3nt: TGTGCCAGCTCATCCCGGGACAGGGGATCAGATACGCAGTATTTT; CDR3aa: CASSSRDRGSDTQYF
d_gene: TRBD1; j_gene: TRBJ2-7; v_gene: TRBV5-1; abundance: .; CDR3nt: TGCGCCAGCAGCGCCGGGACAGGGGTGTCCTACGAGCAGTACTTC; CDR3aa: CASSAGTGVSYEQYF
d_gene: TRBD1; j_gene: TRBJ2-5; v_gene: TRBV28; abundance: .; CDR3nt: TGTGCCAGCAGTCCGTACAGGGGACAAGAGACCCAGTACTTC; CDR3aa: CASSPYRGQETQYF
d_gene: TRBD2; j_gene: TRBJ2-1; v_gene: TRBV6-2/TRBV6-3; abundance: .; CDR3nt: TGTGCCAGCAGTTACTCACTAGCGGGAGGGTACTACAATGAGCAGTTCTTC; CDR3aa: CASSYSLAGGYYNEQFF
d_gene: .; j_gene: TRBJ2-5; v_gene: TRBV7-2; abundance: .; CDR3nt: TGTGCCAGCAGCTTGGGAGCGTTCCAAGAGACCCAGTACTTC; CDR3aa: CASSLGAFQETQYF
d_gene: TRBD1; j_gene: TRBJ1-2; v_gene: TRBV10-3; abundance: .; CDR3nt: TGTGCCATATCTTATTCGGGACAGGCGGACTATGGCTACACCTTC; CDR3aa: CAISYSGQADYGYTF
d_gene: TRBD2; j_gene: TRBJ2-1; v_gene: TRBV27; abundance: .; CDR3nt: TGTGCCAGCAGCCCTTTGGCCGGACTAGCGGGGATGGGTCCATCCGATGAGCAGTTCTTC; CDR3aa: CASSPLAGLAGMGPSDEQFF
d_gene: .; j_gene: TRBJ1-2; v_gene: TRBV21-1; abundance: .; CDR3nt: TGTGCCAGCAGCGAGACAGGGGAGGGCTACACCTTC; CDR3aa: CASSETGEGYTF
d_gene: TRBD1; j_gene: TRBJ2-2; v_gene: TRBV28; abundance: .; CDR3nt: TGTGCCAGCAGGTCAGGGGGCACCGGGGAGCTGTTTTTT; CDR3aa: CASRSGGTGELFF
d_gene: TRBD1; j_gene: TRBJ2-7; v_gene: TRBV29-1; abundance: .; CDR3nt: TGCAGCGTTCTATTGAATACGGTCGGGACAGTTTACGAGCAGTACTTC; CDR3aa: CSVLLNTVGTVYEQYF
d_gene: TRBD1; j_gene: TRBJ1-4; v_gene: TRBV6-5; abundance: .; CDR3nt: TGTGCCAGCAGTCCTCAGGGGGCTAATGAAAAACTGTTTTTT; CDR3aa: CASSPQGANEKLFF
d_gene: .; j_gene: TRBJ2-1; v_gene: TRBV7-9; abundance: .; CDR3nt: TGTGCCAGCAGCTCTATCGAGCTACGGAATGAGCAGTTCTTC; CDR3aa: CASSSIELRNEQFF
d_gene: TRBD1; j_gene: TRBJ2-1; v_gene: TRBV7-8; abundance: .; CDR3nt: TGTGCCAGCAGCTTATCGGCAGGGGGTCTGGATGAGCAGTTCTTC; CDR3aa: CASSLSAGGLDEQFF
d_gene: .; j_gene: TRBJ2-1; v_gene: TRBV2; abundance: .; CDR3nt: TGTGCCAGCAGGTCATACAATGAGCAGTTCTTC; CDR3aa: CASRSYNEQFF
d_gene: TRBD2; j_gene: TRBJ2-7; v_gene: TRBV19; abundance: once; CDR3nt: TGTGCCAGTAGTATAAAACTAGCGGGAATGCAGTACTTC; CDR3aa: CASSIKLAGMQYF
d_gene: .; j_gene: TRBJ2-1; v_gene: TRBV4-2; abundance: .; CDR3nt: TGTGCCAGCAGCCAAGAAGGACCCACCGGGAGTAACAATGAGCAGTTCTTC; CDR3aa: CASSQEGPTGSNNEQFF
d_gene: TRBD2; j_gene: TRBJ2-7; v_gene: TRBV6-5; abundance: once; CDR3nt: TGTGCCAGCAGCTCCCTAGCGGGAGGGTCCTACGAGCAGTACTTC; CDR3aa: CASSSLAGGSYEQYF
d_gene: .; j_gene: TRBJ2-7; v_gene: TRBV19; abundance: .; CDR3nt: TGTGCCAGTAGTATTAGGGAGGCGTCCTGGGACTACGAGCAGTACTTC; CDR3aa: CASSIREASWDYEQYF
d_gene: .; j_gene: TRBJ2-1; v_gene: TRBV28; abundance: .; CDR3nt: TGTGCCAGCAGTTTAGGGACCCAGAAGGGGGATGAGCAGTTCTTC; CDR3aa: CASSLGTQKGDEQFF
d_gene: TRBD2; j_gene: TRBJ2-5; v_gene: TRBV19; abundance: .; CDR3nt: TGTGCCAGTAGTATCGGACTAGCGGCCATAGAGACCCAGTACTTC; CDR3aa: CASSIGLAAIETQYF
d_gene: .; j_gene: TRBJ2-7; v_gene: TRBV4-2; abundance: .; CDR3nt: TGTGCCAGCAGATTCACCGAGCAGGGAAGGTACGAGCAGTACTTC; CDR3aa: CASRFTEQGRYEQYF
d_gene: TRBD2; j_gene: TRBJ2-3; v_gene: TRBV28; abundance: .; CDR3nt: TGTGCCAGCACGGCCTCGGGAGGCCCAGGCACGCAGTATTTT; CDR3aa: CASTASGGPGTQYF
d_gene: TRBD2; j_gene: TRBJ2-1; v_gene: TRBV19; abundance: .; CDR3nt: TGTGCCAGTAGTCCCCCTGGGACTAGCGGGAGGGGAGAGCAGTTCTTC; CDR3aa: CASSPPGTSGRGEQFF
d_gene: .; j_gene: TRBJ1-2; v_gene: TRBV6-5; abundance: few; CDR3nt: TGTGCCAGCAGTCCGGTCGGGGTAACCGGCTACACCTTC; CDR3aa: CASSPVGVTGYTF
d_gene: TRBD2; j_gene: TRBJ2-5; v_gene: TRBV7-2; abundance: .; CDR3nt: TGTGCCAGCAGCTTAGCTAGCGGGAGACAAGAGACCCAGTACTTC; CDR3aa: CASSLASGRQETQYF